These 29 T cell receptor beta chains came from one sample sequenced in a study of PD-1 blockade in classical Hodgkin lymphoma. Described time point: cycle 4 day 1 (C4D1), after more than 5 weeks of nivolumab. In every patient, relapse followed autologous stem cell transplantation, while exposure to brentuximab vedotin differed. The data were produced by immunoSEQ multiplex PCR, yet TCRdb's version contains in-frame clones alone and is incomplete. The profile shows about 41,000 clones, around two thirds of them singletons. The starting material was peripheral blood mononuclear cells (PBMCs), obtained before the fourth cycle of nivolumab. Receptor source: a human donor with classical Hodgkin lymphoma.

The V and J genes are TRBV5-3 and TRBJ1-2; D uncertain. TRBV5-3 is an open reading frame, and its role is uncertain. V lost 4 bases to trimming and J lost 3 bases, with 22 bases between them. The CDR3 spans 17 residues. The CDR3: CARSAPRELVGYYGYTF. Written as DNA, the CDR3 is TGTGCCAGAAGCGCACCGCGGGAGTTGGTGGGTTACTATGGCTACACCTTC.

This chain joins TRBV5-6 and TRBJ1-2; D unclear. CDR1 is SGHDT and CDR2 is YYEEEE in the germline V gene. The germline V and J ends were trimmed by 0 bases and 7 bases, with 10 bases remaining between them. The CDR3 runs to 13 residues. The CDR3 bases are TGTGCCAGCAGCTTGGGTTCGCTTGGTGGCTACACCTTC. Its translation is CASSLGSLGGYTF.

The chain carries TRBV5-4 and TRBJ2-3, with 11 bases aligning to TRBD2. V dropped 2 bases and J dropped 2; count of bases not matched to a gene: 7. Germline assignment: CDR1 SGHNT and CDR2 YYREEE (reference sequence). The CDR3 runs 17 residues. CDR3 protein: CASSFSLAGAVTDTQYF. CDR3 in DNA: TGTGCCAGCAGCTTTTCACTAGCGGGGGCCGTCACAGATACGCAGTATTTT.

The V gene is TRBV11-3, the J gene TRBJ2-7; 7 bases agree with TRBD1. The V gene's germline CDR1 is SGHNT and CDR2 YENEEA. The CDR3 has 13 residues. J gave up 3 bases and V 5 bases, and 4 bases lay outside the gene matches. The CDR3 loop reads CASSPYRGYEQYF. CDR3 nucleotide sequence: TGTGCCAGCAGCCCTTACAGGGGCTACGAGCAGTACTTC. The variable domain in full, with the rest retrieved from reference TRBV11-3 and TRBJ2-7, is EAGVVQSPRYKIIEKKQPVAFWCNPISGHNTLYWYLQNLGQGPELLIRYENEEAVDDSQLPKDRFSAERLKGVDSTLKIQPAELGDSAVYLCASSPYRGYEQYFGPGTRLTVT.

The rearrangement uses TRBV9 and TRBJ2-3; TRBD2 aligns across 7 bases. Per germline, CDR1 SGDLS and CDR2 YYNGEE. The CDR3 is made up of 13 amino acids. J gave up 5 bases and V 3 bases, and 3 bases lay outside the gene matches. Here the CDR3 reads CASSARGVDTQYF. CDR3 DNA sequence: TGTGCCAGCAGCGCCCGGGGGGTAGATACGCAGTATTTT. Filled out from reference TRBV9 and TRBJ2-3, the complete variable domain reads DSGVTQTPKHLITATGQRVTLRCSPRSGDLSVYWYQQSLDQGLQFLIQYYNGEERAKGNILERFSAQQFPDLHSELNLSSLELGDSALYFCASSARGVDTQYFGPGTRLTVL.

V and J are TRBV6-5 and TRBJ1-6; a possible D gene is TRBD1 (6 bases). Trimming removed 5 bases at V and 11 bases at J, with 19 bases between. CDR3 length: 15 residues. The V gene's germline CDR1 is MNHEY and CDR2 SVGAGI. CDR3 DNA sequence: TGTGCCAGCAGTCCCACCGGGGGGGCGCGGGCACCCCTCCACTTT. Translating it yields CASSPTGGARAPLHF.

This clone was observed once. The rearrangement uses TRBV7-9 and TRBJ2-1; 9 bases map to TRBD1. This CDR3 is built from 13 residues. From germline, CDR1 is SEHNR and CDR2 FQNEAQ (reference sequence). The junction had 6 bases not matched to a gene; V was cut back by 5 bases and J by 10 bases. The CDR3 here is CASSPEDRGEQFF. CDR3 in DNA: TGTGCCAGCAGCCCCGAGGACAGGGGAGAGCAGTTCTTC.

The rearrangement joins TRBV7-2 to TRBJ2-7; 9 nucleotides line up with TRBD1. CDR3 length equals 16 residues. Looked up from germline, CDR1 is SGHTA and CDR2 is FQGNSA. V gave up 4 bases and J gave up 2 bases; unmatched junction bases: 9. CDR3 sequence: CASSSAGTGFPYEQYF. For the CDR3, the DNA is TGTGCCAGCAGCTCAGCCGGGACAGGGTTTCCCTACGAGCAGTACTTC.

This clone was recorded a few times. V gene TRBV9 combines with J gene TRBJ1-1; D is unresolved. Germline CDR1 is SGDLS and CDR2 is YYNGEE. The CDR3 covers 14 residues. V dropped 0 bases and J dropped 1 base, with 7 bases sitting between them. The CDR3 sequence: CASSVGTANTEAFF. CDR3 DNA: TGTGCCAGCAGCGTAGGGACGGCGAACACTGAAGCTTTCTTT. Full variable domain (outside the CDR3, taken from reference TRBV9 and TRBJ1-1): DSGVTQTPKHLITATGQRVTLRCSPRSGDLSVYWYQQSLDQGLQFLIQYYNGEERAKGNILERFSAQQFPDLHSELNLSSLELGDSALYFCASSVGTANTEAFFGQGTRLTVV.

This clone was seen just once. The rearrangement uses TRBV5-1 and TRBJ1-2; TRBD1 matches 8 bases. With V trimmed by 5 bases and J by 4 bases, 4 bases remained unmatched. From germline, CDR1 is SGHRS and CDR2 YFSETQ. The CDR3 runs 13 residues. CDR3 in DNA: TGCGCCAGCAGGGAAGACAGGGGCTATGGCTACACCTTC. Its translation: CASREDRGYGYTF.

This chain connects TRBV5-6 to TRBJ2-7; 9 bases are shared with TRBD1. The CDR3 contains 16 residues. Germline V CDR1 and CDR2: SGHDT, YYEEEE. J gave up 2 bases and V 4 bases, and 10 bases lay outside the gene matches. In DNA, the CDR3 is TGTGCCAGCAGCCACCTTGCTGGGACAGGGACCTACGAGCAGTACTTC. This sequence encodes CASSHLAGTGTYEQYF. Filled out from reference TRBV5-6 and TRBJ2-7, the complete variable domain reads DAGVTQSPTHLIKTRGQQVTLRCSPKSGHDTVSWYQQALGQGPQFIFQYYEEEERQRGNFPDRFSGHQFPNYSSELNVNALLLGDSALYLCASSHLAGTGTYEQYFGPGTRLTVT.

The rearrangement joins TRBV29-1 to TRBJ1-4; no clear D gene. The length of the CDR3 is 12 residues. V gave up 7 bases and J gave up 7 bases, with 13 bases separating them. Germline CDR1 and CDR2: SQVTM and ANQGSEA. CDR3 DNA sequence: TGCAGCGCCCGGGTAGGCGGTGAAAAACTGTTTTTT. This gives the protein CSARVGGEKLFF.

The chain carries TRBV13 and TRBJ2-7; D may be TRBD1 or TRBD2 (5 bases each). V lost 3 bases and J 3 bases, leaving 6 bases between the germline ends. There are 12 residues in the CDR3. Germline-derived CDR1 and CDR2 are PRHDT and FYEKMQ (reference sequence). The CDR3 coding sequence is TGTGCCAGCAGCTTTGGGGGCTACGAGCAGTACTTC. Translated: CASSFGGYEQYF.

Details on this clone: This could be a read error, since a much larger clone is one nucleotide away. V and J are TRBV2 and TRBJ2-5, with no clear D. Gene TRBJ2-7 matches the end of the DNA better, so the J call may be wrong. Germline CDR1 and CDR2: SNHLY and FYNNEI. This CDR3 has 10 amino acids. CDR3 sequence (DNA): TGTGCCAGCAGTGACTACGAGCAGTACTTC. It specifies CASSDYEQYF.

This clone showed up just a few times. This rearrangement joins TRBV7-9 to TRBJ2-7; unclear D gene. The CDR3 extends over 14 amino acids. From germline, CDR1 is SEHNR and CDR2 FQNEAQ (reference sequence). Trimming took off 4 bases at V and 7 bases at J, with 17 bases between the two ends. The CDR3 reads CASSSGYALGEQYF. The CDR3 bases are TGTGCCAGCAGCTCCGGCTACGCTCTGGGAGAGCAGTACTTC.

This chain links TRBV6-5 with TRBJ2-5; a weak D match, TRBD2 (5 bases). Between the trimmed V and J ends, which lost 4 bases and 3 bases, there was a span of 9 bases. This CDR3 region has 13 residues. The V gene's germline CDR1 is MNHEY and CDR2 SVGAGI. The DNA for the CDR3 is TGTGCCAGCAGTTTGGAGGCAGAAGAGACCCAGTACTTC. It translates to CASSLEAEETQYF.

In this sample, this clone is medium-sized. V and J are TRBV5-1 and TRBJ1-4, with D possibly matching TRBD1 (5 bases). CDR1 is SGHRS, CDR2 YFSETQ, per germline. The ends were cut back, 0 bases at V and 6 bases at J, with 15 bases in the middle. This CDR3 contains 16 residues. Written as DNA, the CDR3 is TGCGCCAGCAGCTTGGACTATCAGGGTCGGTATGAAAAACTGTTTTTT. Translated, it gives CASSLDYQGRYEKLFF.

The chain uses TRBV4-2 and TRBJ1-1, with D maybe TRBD1 (5 bases). V was shortened by 5 bases and J by 4 bases, with 8 bases between the two germline ends. The V gene's germline CDR1 is LGHNA and CDR2 YNFKEQ. This CDR3 contains 12 residues. CDR3 sequence (DNA): TGTGCCAGCAGCTTAAGGGGCACTGAAGCTTTCTTT. Translation: CASSLRGTEAFF.

The chain carries TRBV27 and TRBJ1-2; maybe TRBD1 (5 bases). Germline CDR1 is MNHEY and CDR2 is SMNVEV (reference sequence). The germline V and J ends were trimmed by 6 bases and 5 bases, with 10 bases remaining between them. The CDR3 runs 12 residues. In DNA form, the CDR3 reads TGTGCCAGCAGGGGGGAGGAGTATGGCTACACCTTC. This translates into CASRGEEYGYTF.

This clone was counted a few times. The V call is TRBV28, the J call TRBJ1-5, with D unresolved. Trimming stripped 4 bases from V and 4 bases from J, with 5 bases between. Germline lookup yields CDR1 MDHEN and CDR2 SYDVKM. This CDR3 comprises 12 residues. The CDR3, as DNA: TGTGCCAGCAGTTGGGGAAATCAGCCCCAGCATTTT. Encoded protein: CASSWGNQPQHF.

The rearrangement joins TRBV6-1 to TRBJ2-7, with 9 bases identical to TRBD2. V trimming: 1 base; J trimming: 0 bases; junction bases outside the gene matches: 10. This CDR3 has 18 amino acids. CDR1 MNHNS and CDR2 SASEGT come from the germline V gene. CDR3 in amino acids: CASSEVIAGGLGSYEQYF. CDR3 coding DNA: TGTGCCAGCAGTGAAGTAATCGCGGGGGGGCTTGGCTCCTACGAGCAGTACTTC.

The rearrangement joins TRBV11-2 to TRBJ2-1; no reliable D call. The CDR3 has 15 residues. Looked up from germline, CDR1 is SGHAT and CDR2 is FQNNGV. V lost 2 bases to trimming and J lost 4 bases, with 12 bases between them. CDR3 sequence: CASSLSVSGYNEQFF. The DNA for the CDR3 is TGTGCCAGCAGCTTATCAGTGTCCGGATACAATGAGCAGTTCTTC. Complete variable domain (other parts from reference TRBV11-2 and TRBJ2-1): EAGVAQSPRYKIIEKRQSVAFWCNPISGHATLYWYQQILGQGPKLLIQFQNNGVVDDSQLPKDRFSAERLKGVDSTLKIQPAKLEDSAVYLCASSLSVSGYNEQFFGPGTRLTVL.

This clone was seen only once. The chain is built from TRBV10-3 and TRBJ2-6; D not certain. There are 13 residues in the CDR3. V was shortened by 9 bases and J by 3 bases, with 9 bases between the two germline ends. The germline gives CDR1 ENHRY, CDR2 SYGVKD. The DNA of the CDR3 is TGTGCCATAGACAATCATGGGGCCAACGTCCTGACTTTC. The encoded protein is CAIDNHGANVLTF.

The genes are TRBV6-5 and TRBJ1-2, with 8 bases lining up with TRBD1. The CDR3 extends over 13 amino acids. J gave up 8 bases and V 2 bases, and 4 bases lay outside the gene matches. CDR1 MNHEY and CDR2 SVGAGI come from the germline V gene. The DNA for the CDR3 is TGTGCCAGCAGTTACACGGACAGGGACGGCTACACCTTC. Protein sequence: CASSYTDRDGYTF.

This sequence joins TRBV11-2 and TRBJ1-3; D gene ambiguous. Between the trimmed V and J ends, which lost 5 bases and 0 bases, there was a span of 11 bases. The CDR3 extends over 15 amino acids. Germline V gene lookup returns CDR1 SGHAT and CDR2 FQNNGV. Written as DNA, the CDR3 is TGTGCCAGCAGCCGCAACAGCGGCTCTGGAAACACCATATATTTT. It translates to CASSRNSGSGNTIYF.

The rearrangement links TRBV29-1 to TRBJ2-1; TRBD1 matches 10 bases. CDR1 is SQVTM, CDR2 ANQGSEA, per germline. This CDR3 spans 14 amino acids. V dropped 6 bases and J dropped 2; count of bases not matched to a gene: 4. The CDR3 nucleotides are TGCAGCGTCCGGACAGGGGGAGCCTACAATGAGCAGTTCTTC. Its protein product is CSVRTGGAYNEQFF.

The chain uses TRBV11-2 and TRBJ1-1; no clear D. There are 14 residues in the CDR3. The V end lost 5 bases, the J end lost 4 bases, and 14 bases lay between the germline ends. CDR1 is SGHAT and CDR2 is FQNNGV in the germline V gene. The CDR3 loop reads CASSPWSRPTEAFF. DNA of the CDR3: TGTGCCAGCAGCCCTTGGTCAAGGCCCACTGAAGCTTTCTTT.

This clone has only one observation. V and J are TRBV27 and TRBJ2-7; TRBD1 matches 9 bases. The CDR3 spans 14 residues. Germline V CDR1 and CDR2: MNHEY, SMNVEV (reference sequence). After removal of 6 bases from V and 1 base from J, the junction contained 4 bases not matched to a gene. The CDR3 sequence: CASRGTGRSYEQYF. The DNA for the CDR3 is TGTGCCAGCAGGGGGACAGGGAGGTCCTACGAGCAGTACTTC.

V is TRBV9 and J is TRBJ2-1; 8 bases map to TRBD1. This CDR3 comprises 16 residues. CDR1 is SGDLS and CDR2 is YYNGEE in the germline V gene. V lost 0 bases to trimming and J lost 5 bases; unmatched junction nucleotides: 7. CDR3 DNA: TGTGCCAGCAGCGTAGTTGCCTGGACAGGGCACAATGAGCAGTTCTTC. Amino acid sequence: CASSVVAWTGHNEQFF.